This T cell receptor (beta chain) is drawn from a study of cytomegalovirus exposure and HLA in healthy donors (dated by TCRdb to 2016 to 2017). Study-wide context: In an earlier analysis of roughly 590 of the donors, about 260 Gb of sequence data and 90 million to 120 million unique TCR beta sequences from roughly 200 million T cells were reported. Around 330 gigabases of sequencing data and around 85 million unique TCR sequences made up an early release that covered some 640 HLA-typed donors. Of the roughly 410 genotyped donors, roughly 76% were placed in the genetic ancestry cluster associated with self-reported Caucasian donors. The study aimed to test whether cataloging public T cell receptors could reveal signatures of past pathogen exposure. The T cell repertoires of 670 or so subjects were profiled by immunosequencing and related to cytomegalovirus serostatus. Along with the approximately 700-subject first cohort, a separate validation cohort of over a hundred different subjects was used. To predict cytomegalovirus infection status, the study brought together high-throughput TCR immunosequencing, statistical association of individual TCRs with disease status, and machine learning. In a later analysis, previously published TCR beta repertoires from more than 500 donors were re-analyzed and high-resolution HLA genotyping was added so that TCR occurrence patterns could be studied. Rather than using new phenotypic data, the later analysis identified candidate immune exposures from TCR beta sequences and from how often those sequences occurred across donors. In an earlier analysis of 587 of the donors, high-throughput TCR beta sequencing was used to judge whether each TCR beta V gene segment behaved as functional or pseudogenic. Donor age, sex, ethnicity and CMV serostatus were compiled alongside the repertoire data. A later genetic analysis used genome-wide SNP genotypes for about 60% of the roughly 700 donors, treating that subset as a discovery cohort. All discovery cohort repertoires had been generated on a single sequencing platform. HLA typing covered class I and class II loci at four-digit resolution. Typing coverage differed by locus: A, B, C, DRB1 and DQB1 were typed in roughly 620-640 donors, DQA1 in 522, DPA1 in approximately 610, and DPB1 in approximately 450. A handful of DR-DQ haplotypes were treated as single units for association and clustering because of strong linkage in the cohort. Across 300 to 400 genotyped donors of the cohort, an average of roughly 200,000 unique TCR beta nucleotide sequences per donor were sequenced, and approximately 17% of those sequences were non-productive.

Of note for this clone: There is no known antigen for this receptor. No base qualities exist here, and no much larger clone lies one base off it.

The library was generated by the immunoSEQ multiplex PCR assay. The multiplex PCR relied on a mix of 60 forward primers for TCR Vbeta segments and 13 reverse primers for TCR Jbeta segments. The CDR3 region of rearranged TCR beta genes was amplified from genomic DNA by a multiplex PCR assay. On the Illumina HiSeq System, the amplified TCR beta libraries were sequenced as 87-base-pair reads. The authors' pipeline ran thus. A later analysis counted some 74 million unique TCR beta chains across the 650 to 700 repertoires, and some 12 million of these chains were shared by at least two donors. Raw reads were error-corrected and collapsed into unique sequences with a nearest-neighbor algorithm that merged closely related sequences to remove PCR and sequencing errors. V, D and J gene segments were assigned by aligning CDR3 sequences to IMGT reference sequences. Each retained sequence needed at least a six-nucleotide match to both a V gene segment and a J gene segment. A rearrangement counted as productive if the CDR3 had no stop codons and remained in frame with V and J, and every other rearrangement counted as non-productive. CDR3 was defined by IMGT convention, running from the second conserved V-encoded cysteine to the conserved J-encoded phenylalanine. Sequences without an unambiguous match to a single V gene segment were excluded from the earlier analysis of 587 of the donors. An earlier analysis of several hundred of the donors called V segments functional above 56.7% productive rearrangements and segregating when the between-donor standard deviation exceeded 5%. A statistical classification framework was built to diagnose cytomegalovirus status from the catalog of TCR beta chain sequences. In a later analysis, V and J genes were assigned by comparing TCR nucleotide sequences against IMGT/GENE-DB human TR gene sequences. Using the TCRdist pipeline, a later analysis assigned CDR3 sequences along with most-parsimonious VDJ recombination scenarios. In a later analysis, each TCR beta chain was defined by its CDR3 amino acid sequence together with its V-gene family, and reads without a unique V-gene family were excluded. As a way to deal with suspected cross-contamination and a sequencing artifact, a later analysis dropped under 600 nucleotide sequences that were highly shared and had low generation probability. In a later analysis, a clonal expansion index was calculated for each public chain from normalized within-repertoire ranks of inferred template counts. Generation probabilities in a later analysis came from a VDJ recombination model fitted to out-of-frame rearrangements, and those results were checked against IGoR. In a later analysis, hypergeometric tests were used to score TCR-TCR, TCR-HLA and TCR-CMV co-occurrence, with a repertoire-size bias correction applied to TCR pairs. A later analysis estimated false discovery rates by permuting HLA or CMV assignments 20 times. In a later analysis, co-occurring TCRs were grouped with DBSCAN, and TCRdist sequence similarity was added when clustering was performed within HLA-allele-positive subsets. Repertoires with fewer than 30,000 or more than 120,000 public chains, plus five repertoires with anomalous nucleotide sharing, were excluded from co-occurrence clustering. The table was pulled from immuneACCESS by TCRdb, which kept in-frame rearrangements only. Such tables lose some clones; where checked, under half of the loss comes from unresolved V genes, and the rest has no known cause. V and J calls and clone size are those listed in that table; D and trimming were worked out from the DNA. Here the sample has over 150,000 clones; 80% occur a single time. The top ten clones comprise 0.6% to 0.7% of the sample.

CDR1 and CDR2, per the germline V gene (reference sequence), are SGHNT and YYREEE. The CDR3 measures 16 amino acids from cysteine to phenylalanine. Only the CDR3 DNA is retained, 48 bases long and in frame from the first base. Deletion took 4 bases off V and 6 bases off J, with a span of 19 bases between the germline ends. The cohort consisted of fewer than 700 healthy bone marrow donors. Cohort members were all nominally healthy when sampled, although unrecorded immune exposures were likely present. The donor was CMV seronegative and was included in the group of 352 seronegative cohort members. Each donor provided a peripheral blood sample, and peripheral blood mononuclear cells were used for TCR beta sequencing. The Qiagen DNeasy Blood Extraction Kit was used to extract genomic DNA from the blood cell samples. General study outcomes and caveats: Some IMGT-functional V segments, including TRBV6-2 and TRBV6-3, could not be distinguished by the 87-base-pair reads and were therefore excluded. In the study, about 150 TCR beta chains were listed as associated with cytomegalovirus. A later analysis associated 16,951 TCR beta sequences with specific HLA alleles at a false discovery rate of 0.05. Most TCR sequences were seen in very few donors, while some public TCRs were found in many individuals. Correlated functional status among segregating V segments might reflect linkage disequilibrium, but an unknown experimental factor could not be ruled out. The sequencing pipeline was judged likely to have produced a cluster of highly shared sequence variants as a technical artifact. Immune exposure information for the cohort was limited to CMV serostatus. Three of the identified cytomegalovirus-associated TCR beta chains were confirmed in vitro to be specific for cytomegalovirus antigens. Because HLA typing was unavailable for some donors at each locus, only the typed subset was used in association tests. A later analysis reported that several top co-occurrence clusters appeared linked to parvovirus B19, influenza, CMV and Epstein-Barr virus. According to a later genetic analysis, donors in an Asian-associated ancestry cluster had fewer N-insertions in productive TCRs than the approximately 670-donor mean. In an earlier analysis of roughly 500 of the donors, most TCR beta V segments appeared in productive rearrangements about 87% or about 30% of the time, broadly matching IMGT annotations. Because counts were too low, roughly 17 rarely observed V segments, including chromosome 9 orphons, were left out of the earlier analysis of 500 to 650 of the donors. Sequencing depth was assumed to be roughly uniform across donors in the presence/absence analyses, though that assumption may not hold. In a later genetic analysis, a missense DCLRE1C variant was associated with V-gene and J-gene trimming of TCR beta chains, and the association was replicated in an independent cohort. According to the authors, the approach could potentially be generalized to other disease states and immunological phenotypes. In a later analysis, TCR association rates were found to vary across HLA loci, with the most associated TCRs seen for DRB1 alleles and the fewest for HLA-C alleles. Only TCR beta chains were sequenced in this cohort, and the absence of alpha or paired-chain data limited detectable features. In a later analysis, HLA-associated TCR beta chains were found to be more clonally expanded and to have lower generation probabilities than equally common non-associated chains. In both the original and validation cohorts, the classifier was reported to diagnose cytomegalovirus status with high specificity and sensitivity. A further reported finding was that TCR beta sequences accurately predicted the HLA-A and HLA-B alleles for most subjects in the first cohort. Assigning TCR associations to individual alleles was difficult when HLA alleles, especially DR and DQ, strongly co-occurred. According to a later analysis, most CMV-associated TCR beta chains appeared to be HLA-restricted, and the HLA associations seemed to be driven largely by CMV exposure.

In this chain, TRBV5-4 is recombined with TRBJ2-2, and TRBD2 may be the D gene, going by 7 matching bases. This clonotype originated in a boy between 5 and 17 years old in good health and CMV-seronegative. Source material: PBMCs. This receptor has the CDR3 CASSRARGGAAGELFF. The bases read TGTGCCAGCAGCAGGGCCCGAGGGGGGGCGGCCGGGGAGCTGTTTTTT. When the CDR3 is completed using the reference TRBV5-4 and TRBJ2-2 genes on either side, the full variable domain is ETGVTQSPTHLIKTRGQQVTLRCSSQSGHNTVSWYQQALGQGPQFIFQYYREEENGRGNFPPRFSGLQFPNYSSELNVNALELDDSALYLCASSRARGGAAGELFFGEGSRLTVL.